One sample yielded the 26 T cell receptor beta chains listed below, sequenced in a study of cytomegalovirus exposure and HLA in healthy donors. Using immunoSEQ multiplex PCR, the repertoire was profiled, and TCRdb retains in-frame clones only, with some absent. The table records 110,000 to 150,000 clones, 91% of them present only once. The source material was PBMCs. All receptors come from a young man in good health and CMV-seronegative.

The chain combines TRBV27 with TRBJ1-5; D gene uncertain. The V and J ends lost 7 bases and 0 bases respectively, with 13 bases between them. This CDR3 has 15 residues. Germline V gives CDR1 MNHEY, CDR2 SMNVEV (reference sequence). For the CDR3, the DNA is TGTGCCAGCACAAATACTCACGGTAGCAATCAGCCCCAGCATTTT. Translated: CASTNTHGSNQPQHF.

The chain couples TRBV7-2 to TRBJ1-5; D might be TRBD1 (5 bases). The CDR3 has 13 residues. Germline V gene lookup returns CDR1 SGHTA and CDR2 FQGNSA. Deletions cut 6 bases from V and 6 bases from J, with 12 bases between. The CDR3 loop is CASRQGMGQPQHF. The DNA for the CDR3 is TGTGCCAGCAGGCAGGGTATGGGTCAGCCCCAGCATTTT.

The rearrangement uses TRBV6-5 and TRBJ1-3; perhaps TRBD1 as D (5 bases). From germline, CDR1 is MNHEY and CDR2 SVGAGI. The length of the CDR3 is 14 residues. The V end lost 10 bases, the J end lost 2 bases, and 15 bases lay between the germline ends. In DNA, the CDR3 is TGTGCCACCCACCGGACGGGGGCTGGAAACACCATATATTTT. Translated, it gives CATHRTGAGNTIYF.

The rearrangement joins TRBV9 to TRBJ1-1; tentative D call: TRBD1 (5 bases). V was clipped by 4 bases and J by 0 bases, with 16 bases between them. The CDR3 is 16 amino acids. The V gene's germline CDR1 is SGDLS and CDR2 YYNGEE. CDR3 sequence: CASSSRQSYMNTEAFF. The CDR3 nucleotides read TGTGCCAGCAGCTCCCGACAGTCATATATGAACACTGAAGCTTTCTTT.

The table lists this clone with a count of one. The chain is built from TRBV9 and TRBJ2-1; 7 bases are a match to TRBD2. Germline V CDR1 and CDR2: SGDLS, YYNGEE. The trim removed 3 bases at V and 5 bases at J, leaving 20 bases unmatched. The CDR3 is 19 residues long. Here the CDR3 reads CASSAAPGRGTLPNNEQFF. The CDR3 DNA sequence: TGTGCCAGCAGCGCGGCCCCGGGGCGGGGGACCCTCCCGAACAATGAGCAGTTCTTC.

The V gene is TRBV30, the J gene TRBJ1-5; the D gene is possibly TRBD1 (5 bases). This CDR3 region has 15 residues. The germline gives CDR1 GTSNPN, CDR2 SVGIG (reference sequence). V lost 3 bases and J 4 bases, leaving 16 bases between the germline ends. The DNA of the CDR3 is TGTGCCTGGAGGTGGTCGGGCAGGGCGAATCAGCCCCAGCATTTT. Residues: CAWRWSGRANQPQHF. Using reference TRBV30 and TRBJ1-5 for the parts outside the CDR3, the full variable domain is SQTIHQWPATLVQPVGSPLSLECTVEGTSNPNLYWYRQAAGRGLQLLFYSVGIGQISSEVPQNLSASRPQDRQFILSSKKLLLSDSGFYLCAWRWSGRANQPQHFGDGTRLSIL.

The V gene is TRBV6-6, the J gene TRBJ1-2; no firm D call. Germline CDR1 reads MNHNY; CDR2 reads SVGAGI (reference sequence). The CDR3 length is 16 residues. V gave up 0 bases and J gave up 2 bases, with 13 bases separating them. The DNA for the CDR3 is TGTGCCAGCAGTTACTCGGGAGGCCGAGCCAACTATGGCTACACCTTC. Translating it yields CASSYSGGRANYGYTF.

The DNA for the CDR3 is TGTGCCAGCAGCCCCTTCCCGGGACAGGGGACAATAGGAAGGAGCACTGAAGCTTTCTTT. Amino acids: CASSPFPGQGTIGRSTEAFF. This chain joins TRBV7-7 and TRBJ1-1; 10 bases fit TRBD1. This CDR3 has 20 amino acids. Trimming removed 5 bases from V and 4 bases from J; junction bases left unmatched: 22. Germline values: CDR1 SSHAT, CDR2 FNYEAQ (reference sequence).

The chain carries TRBV28 and TRBJ1-1; no reliable D call. Germline assignment: CDR1 MDHEN and CDR2 SYDVKM. CDR3 length equals 13 residues. With 5 bases removed from V and 4 bases from J, the gap between germline ends came to 11 bases. The CDR3: CASSRPGATEAFF. The CDR3 bases are TGTGCCAGCAGTCGCCCAGGTGCCACTGAAGCTTTCTTT.

The J gene is TRBJ2-2, the V gene TRBV27, with 8 nucleotides matching TRBD2. Germline loops: CDR1 MNHEY, CDR2 SMNVEV (reference sequence). V lost 8 bases, J lost 5 bases, and 19 bases stayed unmatched. The CDR3 has 18 amino acids. CDR3 coding DNA: TGTGCCAGCTCAAGTTTGCCCTCCGGGAGGGCGAGTACCGGGGAGCTGTTTTTT. The encoded protein is CASSSLPSGRASTGELFF.

The chain has TRBV27 and TRBJ1-4; unclear D gene. The germline gives CDR1 MNHEY, CDR2 SMNVEV (reference sequence). The CDR3 extends over 13 amino acids. V lost 6 bases to trimming and J lost 6 bases, with 11 bases between them. CDR3: CASRDSGYEKLFF. CDR3 nucleotide sequence: TGTGCCAGCAGGGACTCAGGTTATGAAAAACTGTTTTTT.

The chain employs TRBV5-1 and TRBJ2-1, with D perhaps matching TRBD1 (6 bases). V was cut by 5 bases and J by 5 bases, with 17 bases left in between. This CDR3 spans 15 amino acids. Germline assignment: CDR1 SGHRS and CDR2 YFSETQ. The CDR3 coding sequence is TGCGCCAGCAGTTACCTGCAGGGGTTGGACAATGAGCAGTTCTTC. Protein sequence: CASSYLQGLDNEQFF.

The V and J genes are TRBV9 and TRBJ2-3; TRBD2 is a possible D gene (6 bases). In germline, CDR1 is SGDLS, CDR2 YYNGEE. The CDR3 length is 15 residues. Trimming cost V 4 bases and J 5 bases, with 17 bases left between them. Here the CDR3 DNA reads TGTGCCAGCAGCCGGCTGGAGGGGTTGGAAGATACGCAGTATTTT. It yields the protein CASSRLEGLEDTQYF.

The count of this clone is one. V and J are TRBV2 and TRBJ1-3; the match to TRBD1 covers 7 bases. The CDR3 runs to 14 residues. CDR1 and CDR2 from the germline V gene are SNHLY and FYNNEI. Unmatched junction bases numbered 5, after V lost 9 bases and J lost 0 bases. CDR3 sequence (DNA): TGTGCCAGGACAGGGATCGACTCTGGAAACACCATATATTTT. The encoded protein is CARTGIDSGNTIYF.

The rearrangement uses TRBV4-2 and TRBJ2-5, with TRBD2 matching 11 bases. Germline CDR1 and CDR2: LGHNA and YNFKEQ. With V trimmed by 1 base and J by 4 bases, 5 bases remained unmatched. This CDR3 comprises 16 residues. CDR3 bases: TGTGCCAGCAGCCAAGTGGGGACTAGCGGTAGAGAGACCCAGTACTTC. The encoded protein is CASSQVGTSGRETQYF.

CDR3 in amino acids: CASSSLARDRSSYNEQFF. CDR3 DNA sequence: TGTGCCAGCTCATCCCTCGCCCGTGACAGGAGCTCCTACAATGAGCAGTTCTTC. J is TRBJ2-1 and V is TRBV18; possibly TRBD1 for D (6 bases). V lost 5 bases, J lost 0 bases, and 20 bases lay in between. This CDR3 comprises 18 residues. CDR1 KGHSH and CDR2 LQKENI come from the germline V gene.

This clone was seen only once. The chain uses TRBV7-2 and TRBJ1-5; D remains ambiguous. Trimming removed 4 bases at V and 7 bases at J, with 17 bases between. Germline CDR1 and CDR2: SGHTA and FQGNSA. The CDR3 extends over 15 amino acids. CDR3 sequence reads: CASSSSSATGQPQHF. CDR3 in DNA: TGTGCCAGCAGCTCAAGTTCAGCGACGGGGCAGCCCCAGCATTTT.

The chain uses TRBV9 and TRBJ2-2; TRBD1 matches 9 bases. The CDR3 runs to 15 residues. Germline V gene sequence: CDR1 SGDLS, CDR2 YYNGEE. The ends lost 2 bases at V and 7 bases at J; junction bases unmatched: 6. CDR3 region: CASSVGTGLDGELFF. The CDR3 coding sequence is TGTGCCAGCAGCGTTGGGACAGGGCTTGACGGGGAGCTGTTTTTT. Full variable domain (missing parts from reference TRBV9 and TRBJ2-2): DSGVTQTPKHLITATGQRVTLRCSPRSGDLSVYWYQQSLDQGLQFLIQYYNGEERAKGNILERFSAQQFPDLHSELNLSSLELGDSALYFCASSVGTGLDGELFFGEGSRLTVL.

This clone has just one count. The chain has TRBV2 and TRBJ1-1; a possible D gene is TRBD1 (6 bases). CDR1 is SNHLY, CDR2 FYNNEI, per germline. Trimming shortened V by 5 bases and J by 1 base, and 11 bases separated the two germline ends. CDR3 size: 14 residues. CDR3 DNA: TGTGCCAGCAGTCCCCAGGGGCCGAACACTGAAGCTTTCTTT. Its protein product is CASSPQGPNTEAFF.

This rearrangement joins TRBV29-1 to TRBJ2-2; D call uncertain. Germline CDR1 is SQVTM and CDR2 is ANQGSEA. This CDR3 is 13 amino acids long. Between the trimmed V and J ends, which lost 4 bases and 0 bases, there was a span of 6 bases. CDR3 DNA: TGCAGCGTTGTAGCAGCGAACACCGGGGAGCTGTTTTTT. Translating it yields CSVVAANTGELFF.

This clone was recorded once. This chain links TRBV7-8 with TRBJ2-1; 9 bases line up with TRBD2. The junction had 5 bases not matched to a gene; V was cut back by 1 base and J by 1 base. Germline V lookup: CDR1 SGHVS, CDR2 FQNEAQ. This CDR3 comprises 17 residues. CDR3 residues: CASSLVERGASYNEQFF. The CDR3 nucleotides are TGTGCCAGCAGCTTAGTAGAGCGGGGGGCATCCTACAATGAGCAGTTCTTC.

The chain combines TRBV9 with TRBJ2-3, with a weak D call TRBD1 (5 bases). Per germline, CDR1 SGDLS and CDR2 YYNGEE. This CDR3 region has 15 residues. With 0 bases removed from V and 3 bases from J, the gap between germline ends came to 11 bases. The CDR3 is CASSVVGQGTDTQYF. The CDR3 DNA sequence: TGTGCCAGCAGCGTAGTGGGTCAGGGAACAGATACGCAGTATTTT.

The rearrangement joins TRBV10-3 to TRBJ2-1, with TRBD2 as a possible D gene (6 bases). This CDR3 contains 14 residues. Per germline, CDR1 ENHRY and CDR2 SYGVKD. The V gene lost 2 bases and the J gene lost 10 bases, with 15 bases spanning the gap. Here the CDR3 DNA reads TGTGCCATCAGTGAGAGGGAGGCCCCAAAGGAGCAGTTCTTC. Translated, it gives CAISEREAPKEQFF.

The V call is TRBV7-2, the J call TRBJ2-3; 10 positions agree with TRBD2. The CDR3 is 19 amino acids. Looked up from germline, CDR1 is SGHTA and CDR2 is FQGNSA. After removal of 2 bases from V and 2 bases from J, the junction contained 13 bases not matched to a gene. The CDR3 DNA reads TGTGCCAGCAGCTTATGGGGCTGGGGGCTAGCGGGGGTCACAGATACGCAGTATTTT. Residues: CASSLWGWGLAGVTDTQYF. The whole variable domain, remainder taken from reference TRBV7-2 and TRBJ2-3, is GAGVSQSPSNKVTEKGKDVELRCDPISGHTALYWYRQSLGQGLEFLIYFQGNSAPDKSGLPSDRFSAERTGGSVSTLTIQRTQQEDSAVYLCASSLWGWGLAGVTDTQYFGPGTRLTVL.

The gene calls are TRBV7-2 and TRBJ1-2; 7 bases match TRBD1. Trimming removed 6 bases from V and 5 bases from J; junction bases left unmatched: 9. This CDR3 has 14 residues. In germline, CDR1 is SGHTA, CDR2 FQGNSA. The DNA of the CDR3 is TGTGCCAGCAGTTCCACCGGGACAGCGTATGGCTACACCTTC. This translates into CASSSTGTAYGYTF.

This sequence joins TRBV6-4 and TRBJ2-2, with a weak D call TRBD2 (6 bases). V was pared by 3 bases and J by 1 base, with 9 bases between. Germline CDR1 is MRHNA and CDR2 is SNTAGT. The CDR3 sequence is 15 residues long. For the CDR3, the DNA is TGTGCCAGCAGTGAAGGAGCGGGGAACACCGGGGAGCTGTTTTTT. Protein sequence: CASSEGAGNTGELFF.